This T cell receptor beta chain was sequenced in a study of shared clonotypes between healthy human individuals. This table comes from immunoSEQ multiplex PCR, and its TCRdb copy is limited to in-frame clones, with some not included. The table records hundreds of thousands of clones, 92% of them present only once. CD8 cells classed as naive were CD45RO-negative and positively selected for CCR7, excluding terminally differentiated effector memory CD45RA+ cells. The TCR was taken from a man between 25 and 39 years old in good health. The sequenced material came from naive CD8+ T cells sorted from blood.

DNA for the CDR3: TGTGCCAGCAGTGAACCGGGACAGAGCCTTTACGACGAGCAGTACTTC. It is translated as CASSEPGQSLYDEQYF. This rearrangement joins TRBV2 to TRBJ2-7, with 7 bases identical to TRBD1. V dropped 2 bases and J dropped 5; count of bases not matched to a gene: 12. The V gene's germline CDR1 is SNHLY and CDR2 FYNNEI. The CDR3 has 16 amino acids.